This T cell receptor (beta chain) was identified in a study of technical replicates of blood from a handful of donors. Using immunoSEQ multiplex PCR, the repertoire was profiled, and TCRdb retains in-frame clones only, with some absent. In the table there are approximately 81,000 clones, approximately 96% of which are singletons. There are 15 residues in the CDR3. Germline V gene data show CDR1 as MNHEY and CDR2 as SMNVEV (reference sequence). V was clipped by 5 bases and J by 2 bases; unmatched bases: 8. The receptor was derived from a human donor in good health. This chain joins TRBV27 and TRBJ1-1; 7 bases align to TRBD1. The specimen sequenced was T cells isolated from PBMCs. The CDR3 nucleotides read TGTGCCAGCAGTATACAGACAGGGCCCAACACTGAAGCTTTCTTT. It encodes CASSIQTGPNTEAFF.